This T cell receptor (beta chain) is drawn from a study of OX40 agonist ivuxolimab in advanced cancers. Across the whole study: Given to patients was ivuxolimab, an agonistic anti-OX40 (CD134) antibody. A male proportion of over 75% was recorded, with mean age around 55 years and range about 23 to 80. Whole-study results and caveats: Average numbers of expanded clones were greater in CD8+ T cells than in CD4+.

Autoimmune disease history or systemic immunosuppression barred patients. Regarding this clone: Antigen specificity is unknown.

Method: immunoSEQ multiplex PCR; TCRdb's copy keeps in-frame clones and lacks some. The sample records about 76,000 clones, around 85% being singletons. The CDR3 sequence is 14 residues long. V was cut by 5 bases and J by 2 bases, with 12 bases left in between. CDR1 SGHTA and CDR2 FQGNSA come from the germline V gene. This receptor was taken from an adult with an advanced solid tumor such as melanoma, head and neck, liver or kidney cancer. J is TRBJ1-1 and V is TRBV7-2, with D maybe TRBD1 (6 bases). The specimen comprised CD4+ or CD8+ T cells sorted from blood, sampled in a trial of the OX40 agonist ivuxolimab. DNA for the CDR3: TGTGCCAGCAGCGAAAACAGGGTAAACACTGAAGCTTTCTTT. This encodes CASSENRVNTEAFF.